The next 3 T cell receptor beta chains were all read from a single sample in a study of CXCR3-negative and CXCR3-positive naive CD8 T cells. General study points: CXCR3-expressing naive cells carried TRB CDR3s more hydrophobic than those of CXCR3-negative naive cells.

Antigen specificity for these receptors is unknown. Through 5' RACE with UMI labels, the TRB cDNA libraries were prepared. TCRdb reprocessed the 5' RACE reads and keeps a single row for each CDR3 protein, giving no DNA. This listing includes under 70,000 distinct CDR3 sequences. The sequenced sample consisted of naive CXCR3+ CD8+ T cells from blood. The subset: CD45RO-CCR7+CD27+CD95- naive CD8+ T cells expressing CXCR3 (TNR3+). These receptors were obtained from a human donor in good health. Some clones in this sample may be carry-over from other donors' samples.

The chain uses TRBV6-2 or TRBV6-3 and TRBJ2-7; TCRdb's D gene call, TRBD1, goes unchecked for lack of DNA. The germline CDR1 and CDR2 sequences are MNHEY and SVGEGT. This CDR3 region has 12 residues. The CDR3 sequence: CASSPGDYEQYF.

The CDR3 protein is CASSRGPDWLYEQYF. The genes are TRBV7-6 and TRBJ2-7; no DNA is available, so the TRBD2 call from TCRdb remains unchecked. CDR1 and CDR2 (germline): SGHVS, FNYEAQ. This CDR3 contains 15 residues. The entire variable domain, with the rest obtained from reference TRBV7-6 and TRBJ2-7, is as follows: GAGVSQSPRYKVTKRGQDVALRCDPISGHVSLYWYRQALGQGPEFLTYFNYEAQQDKSGLPNDRFSAERPEGSISTLTIQRTEQRDSAMYRCASSRGPDWLYEQYFGPGTRLTVT.

The chain joins TRBV29-1 to TRBJ2-5; the TCRdb call, TRBD1, lacks DNA for checking. Germline CDR1 and CDR2: SQVTM and ANQGSEA. The CDR3 extends over 13 amino acids. This chain's CDR3 is CSVEGANQETQYF. The entire variable domain, with the rest obtained from reference TRBV29-1 and TRBJ2-5, is as follows: SAVISQKPSRDICQRGTSLTIQCQVDSQVTMMFWYRQQPGQSLTLIATANQGSEATYESGFVIDKFPISRPNLTFSTLTVSNMSPEDSSIYLCSVEGANQETQYFGPGTRLLVL.